A selection of T cell receptor beta chains follows, all from one sample in a study of human T cells and chemical hapten exposure. TCRdb fed the RACE reads into MiXCR, producing one record per CDR3 protein. The sample consists of more than 80,000 distinct CDR3 sequences, 10% to 14% of them appearing once. The starting material was whole blood, obtained in connection with sensitization to the hapten diphenylcyclopropenone (DPC). The receptors stem from a woman aged 60-75 years with alopecia areata. Some clones in this sample may be carry-over from other donors' samples. Both conserved end residues are part of each CDR3. D genes are given only for firm matches. Expanded clones get a size class; other rows say once, few or many, or leave the size out.

d_call j_call clone_size v_call cdr3_nt cdr3_aa
. TRBJ2-7 many TRBV20-1 TGCAGTGCTTCTCCCTACTACGAGCAGTACTTC CSASPYYEQYF
TRBD2 TRBJ2-5 many TRBV27 TGTGCCAGCAGTTCTCACAGCGGGGGGAACCAAGAGACCCAGTACTTC CASSSHSGGNQETQYF
. TRBJ1-2 many TRBV4-1 TGCGCCAGCAGCCAAGATTCCAGGGGCTATGGCTACACCTTC CASSQDSRGYGYTF
. TRBJ2-5 many TRBV12-3/TRBV12-4 TGTGCCAGCAGTTTTCAGGGACTCCAAGGGGAGACCCAGTACTTC CASSFQGLQGETQYF
TRBD1 TRBJ1-5 many TRBV19 TGTGCCAGTAGTCCCAGGGGGCAGCAGCCCCAGCATTTT CASSPRGQQPQHF
. TRBJ1-4 many TRBV7-9 TGTGCCAGCAGCCCCCTGGGGGATGAAAAACTGTTTTTT CASSPLGDEKLFF
. TRBJ1-2 . TRBV30 TGTGCCTGGAGCTGGATGAGAGGCTATGGCTACACCTTC CAWSWMRGYGYTF
. TRBJ2-6 few TRBV29-1 TGCAGCGTTGACGCAGGGGCGGCGGGGGCCAACGTCCTGACTTTC CSVDAGAAGANVLTF
. TRBJ1-1 many TRBV20-1 TGCAGTGCTAGCAGACAGAAGAACACTGAAGCTTTCTTT CSASRQKNTEAFF
. TRBJ1-1 many TRBV5-1 TGCGCCAGCAGCTTACAGATAATGACTGAAGCTTTCTTT CASSLQIMTEAFF
. TRBJ1-4 many TRBV12-3/TRBV12-4 TGTGCCAGCAGCCCATTGTACGGGGGTAATGAAAAACTGTTTTTT CASSPLYGGNEKLFF
TRBD2 TRBJ2-1 many TRBV11-2 TGTGCCAGCAGCTCCCGACTAGCGGGGATATACAATGAGCAGTTCTTC CASSSRLAGIYNEQFF
TRBD2 TRBJ2-1 once TRBV6-5 TGTGCCAGCAGTTTCGCCGGACTAGCGGGAGACAATGAGCAGTTCTTC CASSFAGLAGDNEQFF
TRBD1 TRBJ1-5 many TRBV4-1 TGCGCCAGCAGCAAACCTGACAGGGATGGTCAGCCCCAGCATTTT CASSKPDRDGQPQHF
TRBD1 TRBJ1-2 few TRBV6-1 TGTGCCAGCATATACAGGGGCGACTATGGCTACACCTTC CASIYRGDYGYTF
. TRBJ2-1 . TRBV18 TGTGCCAGCTCACCATGGGATAATGAGCAGTTCTTC CASSPWDNEQFF
. TRBJ1-4 many TRBV12-3/TRBV12-4 TGTGCCAGCAGTTTAGCGTCTGAAAAACTGTTTTTT CASSLASEKLFF
. TRBJ1-1 . TRBV29-1 TGCAGCGTTGAATCGGGAGCTGGGACTGAAGCTTTCTTT CSVESGAGTEAFF
TRBD1 TRBJ1-2 many TRBV5-5 TGTGCCAGCGGGCAAAACGACAGGGGCGGTGGCTACACCTTC CASGQNDRGGGYTF
. TRBJ2-5 . TRBV3-1 TGTGCCAGCAGCCCCCTGAGGGGATCCCAAGAGACCCAGTACTTC CASSPLRGSQETQYF
TRBD1 TRBJ1-1 many TRBV7-3 TGTGCCAGCAGCTTAATGGGACAGGCGAACACTGAAGCTTTCTTT CASSLMGQANTEAFF
. TRBJ1-6 few TRBV20-1 TGCAGTGCTAGACAAGGACCGGGATTACAATCACCCCTCCACTTT CSARQGPGLQSPLHF
. TRBJ2-1 . TRBV20-1 TGCAGTGCTCCACCCGCCTACTACAATGAGCAGTTCTTC CSAPPAYYNEQFF
. TRBJ2-2 many TRBV7-9 TGTGCCAGCCGATCGCCGGCGAACACCGGGGAGCTGTTTTTT CASRSPANTGELFF
. TRBJ1-1 once TRBV6-6 TGTGCCAGCAGTTACTCGCACATAGGAGCTTTCTTT CASSYSHIGAFF